The 5 T cell receptor beta chains below come from one sample, sequenced in a study of cytomegalovirus exposure and HLA in healthy donors. In the PCR, 60 Vbeta and 13 Jbeta primers were used. The method was immunoSEQ multiplex PCR; TCRdb's version includes in-frame clones alone and lacks a portion of them. The sample has about 140,000 clones; more than 70% are singletons. Sequences were obtained from PBMCs. The receptors derive from a man aged 18 to 35 in good health and CMV-seropositive.

V usage is TRBV9 and J usage is TRBJ1-4, with D possibly matching TRBD1 (5 bases). The germline CDR1 and CDR2 sequences are SGDLS and YYNGEE. The CDR3 is 15 residues long. Trimming removed 0 bases from V and 8 bases from J, with 14 bases in between. The CDR3 reads CASSVGSGGVEKLFF. The CDR3 nucleotides read TGTGCCAGCAGCGTAGGTTCCGGAGGGGTCGAAAAACTGTTTTTT.

The genes are TRBV27 and TRBJ2-7; possible D gene TRBD1, 6 bases. Trimming removed 8 bases from V and 3 bases from J, with 26 bases in between. Germline V gene lookup returns CDR1 MNHEY and CDR2 SMNVEV (reference sequence). CDR3 size: 17 residues. The CDR3 coding sequence is TGTGCCAGCTCTTCTTGGGACATTGGACAGCACGACTACGAGCAGTACTTC. It is translated as CASSSWDIGQHDYEQYF.

The chain employs TRBV28 and TRBJ1-1; no clear D gene. V shed 6 bases and J shed 10 bases, with 15 bases lying between them. Looked up from germline, CDR1 is MDHEN and CDR2 is SYDVKM. The CDR3 consists of 12 residues. DNA of the CDR3: TGTGCCAGCAGAGAGGCCCCGAGGTCAGCTTTCTTT. This encodes CASREAPRSAFF.

This chain connects TRBV30 to TRBJ2-1; unclear D gene. The CDR3 has 15 residues. Deletions cut 2 bases from V and 0 bases from J, with 11 bases between. Germline CDR1 reads GTSNPN; CDR2 reads SVGIG (reference sequence). Written as DNA, the CDR3 is TGTGCCTGGAGTAATGACATGAACTCCTACAATGAGCAGTTCTTC. This sequence encodes CAWSNDMNSYNEQFF.

J is TRBJ2-7 and V is TRBV27, with 8 positions matching TRBD2. CDR1 and CDR2 from the germline V gene are MNHEY and SMNVEV (reference sequence). This CDR3 has 15 amino acids. The ends lost 5 bases at V and 7 bases at J; junction bases unmatched: 13. The CDR3 spells CASSAGGGLTGEQYF. The DNA for the CDR3 is TGTGCCAGCAGTGCCGGGGGGGGACTCACCGGGGAGCAGTACTTC.